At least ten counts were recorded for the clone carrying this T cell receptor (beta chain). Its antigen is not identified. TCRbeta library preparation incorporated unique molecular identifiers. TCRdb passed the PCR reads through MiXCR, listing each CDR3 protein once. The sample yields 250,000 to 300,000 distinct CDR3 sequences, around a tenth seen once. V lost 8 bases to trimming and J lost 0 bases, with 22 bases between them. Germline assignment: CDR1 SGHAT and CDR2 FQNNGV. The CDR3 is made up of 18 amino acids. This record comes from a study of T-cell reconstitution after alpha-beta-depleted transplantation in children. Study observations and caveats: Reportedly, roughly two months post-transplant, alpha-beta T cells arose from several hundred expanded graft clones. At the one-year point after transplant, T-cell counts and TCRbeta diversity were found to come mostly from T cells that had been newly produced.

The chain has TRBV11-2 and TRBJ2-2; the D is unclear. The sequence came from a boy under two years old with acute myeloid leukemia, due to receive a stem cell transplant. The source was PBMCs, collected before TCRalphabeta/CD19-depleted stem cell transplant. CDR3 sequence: CASAPLSSRNANTGELFF. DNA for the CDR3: TGTGCCAGCGCTCCACTCTCCTCGCGGAACGCGAACACCGGGGAGCTGTTTTTT.